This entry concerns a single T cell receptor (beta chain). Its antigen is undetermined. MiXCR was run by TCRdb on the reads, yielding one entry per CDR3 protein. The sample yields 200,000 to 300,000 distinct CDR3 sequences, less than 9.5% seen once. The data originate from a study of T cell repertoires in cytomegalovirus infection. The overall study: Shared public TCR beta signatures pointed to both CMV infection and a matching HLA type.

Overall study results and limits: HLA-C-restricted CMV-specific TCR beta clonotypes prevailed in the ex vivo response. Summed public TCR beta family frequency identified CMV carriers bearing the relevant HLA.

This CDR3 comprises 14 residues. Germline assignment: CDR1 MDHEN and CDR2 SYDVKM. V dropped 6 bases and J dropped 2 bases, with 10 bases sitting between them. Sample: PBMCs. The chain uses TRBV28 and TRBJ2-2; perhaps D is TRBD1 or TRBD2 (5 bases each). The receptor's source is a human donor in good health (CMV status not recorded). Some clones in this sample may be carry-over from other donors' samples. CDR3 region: CASRIGANTGELFF. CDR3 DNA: TGTGCCAGCAGGATCGGGGCCAACACCGGGGAGCTGTTTTTT.